This entry lists 30 T cell receptor beta chains sequenced from one sample in a study of T cells in women clearing cervical HPV infection. The protocol was immunoSEQ multiplex PCR, while the TCRdb copy is restricted to in-frame clones and leaves out a portion. Listed are under 40,000 clones; 6.5% to 8% falls within the top ten. Input material: blood buffy coat. These receptors were obtained from a woman aged 18-70 years with a cervical HPV16 infection that either progressed to CIN3+ or cleared (not recorded which).

The CDR3 bases that were read are TGTGCCAGCAGTGTAGACAGGTGGGGCAATCAGCCC. As protein: CASSVDRWGNQP. The full CDR3 protein is CASSVDRWGNQPQHF. The chain has TRBV6-1 and TRBJ1-5; possibly TRBD1 for D (6 bases). The read is 3 residues too short to cover the CDR3 end, so that end is filled in from the germline J gene. Per germline, CDR1 MNHNS and CDR2 SASEGT. CDR3 length equals 15 residues. Trimming removed 4 bases at V and 2 bases at J, with 12 bases between.

Remarks on this clone: The read falls 3 residues short of the CDR3 end, and the missing part is taken from the germline J gene. The chain is built from TRBV5-1 and TRBJ1-6; TRBD1 agrees at 8 bases. CDR1 is SGHRS and CDR2 is YFSETQ in the germline V gene. This CDR3 has 15 residues. The V and J ends lost 0 bases and 9 bases, in that order; junction bases with no gene match: 5. The DNA read from the CDR3 is TGCGCCAGCAGCTTGGGACAGGGGATCGGTTCACCC. Translation: CASSLGQGIGSP. The CDR3, in full, reads CASSLGQGIGSPLHF.

On this clone itself: Coverage ceases 3 residues before the CDR3 finishes, and the germline J gene fills in the end. J is TRBJ1-2 and V is TRBV13; 7 bases line up with TRBD1. Trimming cost V 4 bases and J 6 bases; bases outside gene matches: 8. CDR3 length: 14 amino acids. CDR1 is PRHDT and CDR2 is FYEKMQ in the germline V gene (reference sequence). CDR3 residues: CASSSRTGPHGYTF. CDR3 bases read: TGTGCCAGCAGCTCCAGGACAGGACCTCATGGC.

A note on this clone: The read gets to within 3 residues of the CDR3 end, and the germline J gene fills in the rest. The gene calls are TRBV6-2 or TRBV6-3 and TRBJ2-7; a possible D gene is TRBD1 (7 bases). Deletions cut 5 bases from V and 6 bases from J, with 17 bases between. Germline V gene sequence: CDR1 MNHEY, CDR2 SVGEGT. The CDR3 covers 14 residues. Here the CDR3 reads CASSPNGGTVEQYF. The sequenced CDR3 bases are TGTGCCAGCAGTCCGAACGGAGGGACAGTCGAG.

About this clone: The CDR3 end lies 3 residues beyond the end of the read and is filled in from the germline J gene. This sequence joins TRBV7-6 and TRBJ2-2, with TRBD1 identical over 11 bases. CDR3 length equals 15 residues. CDR1 is SGHVS, CDR2 FNYEAQ, per germline. The CDR3 bases that were read are TGTGCCAGCAGCCCGATACCGGGACAGGGGGAAAAG. Residues: CASSPIPGQGEK. The CDR3, in full, reads CASSPIPGQGEKLFF. The full variable domain, its missing parts supplied by reference TRBV7-6 and TRBJ2-2, is GAGVSQSPRYKVTKRGQDVALRCDPISGHVSLYWYRQALGQGPEFLTYFNYEAQQDKSGLPNDRFSAERPEGSISTLTIQRTEQRDSAMYRCASSPIPGQGEKLFFGEGSRLTVL.

The CDR3 bases that were read are TGCGCCAGCAGCCCAGCGGGGAGCTCCTACAATGAG. Its translation is CASSPAGSSYNE. The whole CDR3 is CASSPAGSSYNEQFF. V and J are TRBV5-1 and TRBJ2-1; 7 nucleotides match TRBD2. The read gets to within 3 residues of the CDR3 end, and the germline J gene fills in the rest. The germline V gene encodes CDR1 SGHRS and CDR2 YFSETQ. The CDR3 totals 15 residues. V was pared by 4 bases and J by 0 bases, with 4 bases of the junction left unmatched.

In the case of this clone: The sequenced fragment ends 3 residues before the CDR3 boundary, so the rest is inferred from the germline J gene. The V gene is TRBV19, the J gene TRBJ2-1, with 14 bases lining up with TRBD2. CDR3 length: 17 amino acids. The ends lost 1 base at V and 6 bases at J; junction bases unmatched: 5. The germline gives CDR1 LNHDA, CDR2 SQIVND (reference sequence). CDR3 region: CASSIGGTSGRLNEQFF. The part of the CDR3 DNA that was read is TGTGCCAGTAGTATAGGAGGGACTAGCGGGAGACTCAATGAG.

As to this clone: The read finishes 3 residues shy of the CDR3 end, and the germline J gene is used to complete it. The chain carries TRBV19 and TRBJ2-2; TRBD1 matches 7 bases. In germline, CDR1 is LNHDA, CDR2 SQIVND (reference sequence). This CDR3 has 13 residues. The CDR3 reads CASRDRVEEKLFF. The sequenced part of the CDR3 DNA is TGTGCCAGTCGCGACAGGGTGGAGGAAAAG.

Concerning this clone itself: The CDR3 is cut off 3 residues early in the read; its end comes from the germline J gene. This rearrangement joins TRBV30 to TRBJ1-2; 7 bases are a match to TRBD1. This CDR3 is 12 amino acids long. Germline CDR1 and CDR2: GTSNPN and SVGIG (reference sequence). The ends lost 4 bases at V and 2 bases at J; junction bases unmatched: 1. CDR3 DNA (partial): TGTGCCTGGACAGGGGGGAACTATGGC. Its translation is CAWTGGNYG. The CDR3 reads in full as CAWTGGNYGYTF.

In the case of this clone: The CDR3 end lies 3 residues beyond the end of the read and is filled in from the germline J gene. This chain connects TRBV7-2 to TRBJ2-3; 8 bases are a match to TRBD2. This CDR3 spans 14 amino acids. CDR1 is SGHTA, CDR2 FQGNSA, per germline. The junction had 4 bases not matched to a gene; V was cut back by 4 bases and J by 4 bases. CDR3 DNA, as far as it was read: TGTGCCAGCAGCTCCACTAGCGGAGCAGATACG. It encodes CASSSTSGADT. The entire CDR3 reads CASSSTSGADTQYF.

Details on this clone: One end of the junction fails to match germline, which may point to a read error. The read terminates 3 residues before the CDR3 end, so the remaining end is supplied by the germline J gene. The same CDR3 arises from other DNA sequences in this sample as well. The chain couples TRBV29-1 to TRBJ1-3; possible D gene TRBD1, 6 bases. CDR1 and CDR2 from the germline V gene are SQVTM and ANQGSEA. CDR3 length: 14 amino acids. The CDR3 DNA, read in part, is TGCAGCGCATCTCCGGGACACTCTGGAAACACT. It encodes CSASPGHSGNT. The whole CDR3 region reads CSASPGHSGNTIYF.

For this clone: The read falls 3 residues short of the CDR3 end, and the missing part is taken from the germline J gene. This chain links TRBV19 with TRBJ1-2; a possible D gene is TRBD1 (6 bases). This CDR3 contains 16 residues. CDR1 and CDR2 from the germline V gene are LNHDA and SQIVND (reference sequence). Trimming cost V 6 bases and J 1 base, with 18 bases left between them. CDR3 sequence: CASSPSDSRLNYGYTF. Partial CDR3 DNA: TGTGCCAGTAGCCCTTCGGACAGCCGTCTTAACTATGGC.

For this clone: Read sequence stops 3 residues before the CDR3 end, and the germline J gene provides the missing end. This chain links TRBV12-3 or TRBV12-4 with TRBJ2-5; the D is unclear. CDR3 size: 12 residues. The V end lost 4 bases, the J end lost 5 bases, and 8 bases lay between the germline ends. The CDR3 DNA, read in part, is TGTGCCAGCAGTTGGGCAGTTGAGACC. It codes for CASSWAVET. The entire CDR3 sequence reads CASSWAVETQYF.

Comment on this clone: The read is 3 residues too short to cover the CDR3 end, so that end is filled in from the germline J gene. The chain couples TRBV30 to TRBJ1-2; D uncertain. CDR1 is GTSNPN and CDR2 is SVGIG in the germline V gene (reference sequence). CDR3 size: 13 residues. Deletions cut 2 bases from V and 4 bases from J, with 11 bases between. The CDR3 spells CAWSRAGGYGYTF. The covered CDR3 bases are TGTGCCTGGAGTAGAGCAGGTGGCTATGGC.

Comment on this clone: The read is 3 residues too short to cover the CDR3 end, so that end is filled in from the germline J gene. J is TRBJ1-1 and V is TRBV18; D uncertain. Germline V gene lookup returns CDR1 KGHSH and CDR2 LQKENI. The CDR3 is made up of 15 amino acids. CDR3 DNA, as far as it was read: TGTGCCAGCTCACCATCCCCCGGCCGGGTAACGGGG. It specifies CASSPSPGRVTG. The whole CDR3 is CASSPSPGRVTGAFF.

Comment on this clone: The CDR3 end lies 3 residues beyond the end of the read and is filled in from the germline J gene. This chain links TRBV7-3 with TRBJ2-3; 15 positions agree with TRBD2. V was pared by 2 bases and J by 6 bases, with 6 bases of the junction left unmatched. Germline V lookup: CDR1 SGHTA, CDR2 FQGTGA. The CDR3 covers 17 residues. The CDR3 bases that were read are TGTGCCAGCAGCTTATGGACTAGCGGGGGGGTCCGGGATACG. It codes for CASSLWTSGGVRDT. The complete CDR3 sequence is CASSLWTSGGVRDTQYF.

Remarks on this clone: The read gets to within 3 residues of the CDR3 end, and the germline J gene fills in the rest. The gene calls are TRBV30 and TRBJ1-1, with TRBD1 identical over 7 bases. The CDR3 contains 15 residues. With 3 bases clipped from V and 0 bases from J, the junction kept 7 bases outside the gene matches. Germline CDR1 reads GTSNPN; CDR2 reads SVGIG (reference sequence). The covered CDR3 bases are TGTGCCTGGAGCCACCGACAGGGAATGAACACTGAA. It specifies CAWSHRQGMNTE. The CDR3 in its entirety is CAWSHRQGMNTEAFF.

Notes on this clone: The junction departs from the called germline gene at one end, perhaps through a read error. Coverage ceases 3 residues before the CDR3 finishes, and the germline J gene fills in the end. This same CDR3 is encoded by further DNA sequences in the sample. The V call is TRBV13, the J call TRBJ1-3, with TRBD1 matching over 9 bases. Germline CDR1 reads PRHDT; CDR2 reads FYEKMQ (reference sequence). The CDR3 loop spans 17 amino acids. The CDR3 is CASSSRQGGISGNTIYF. The DNA read from the CDR3 is TGTGCCAGCAGCTCACGACAGGGGGGAATTTCTGGAAACACT.

Comments on this clone: The read comes to an end 3 residues before the CDR3 does, leaving the germline J gene to fill in the end. The rearrangement links TRBV6-2 or TRBV6-3 to TRBJ2-3, with no clear D. Germline V CDR1 and CDR2: MNHEY, SVGEGT. The CDR3 extends over 14 amino acids. The V gene lost 4 bases and the J gene lost 2 bases, with 10 bases spanning the gap. CDR3 DNA (partial): TGTGCCAGCAGTTCCGACTTAGTCACAGATACG. Protein product: CASSSDLVTDT. The CDR3 as a whole reads CASSSDLVTDTQYF.

Notes on this clone: Read coverage stops 3 residues before the CDR3 terminus; the germline J gene supplies the remainder. This sequence joins TRBV2 and TRBJ2-5; TRBD1 is a possible D gene (5 bases). Trimming stripped 4 bases from V and 1 base from J, with 16 bases between. This CDR3 region has 16 residues. Germline V gene sequence: CDR1 SNHLY, CDR2 FYNNEI. The CDR3 bases that were read are TGTGCCAGCAGTGTGCACAGGACAATACCCCAAGAGACC. It yields the protein CASSVHRTIPQET. The full-length CDR3 reads as CASSVHRTIPQETQYF.

Concerning this clone itself: The read gets to within 3 residues of the CDR3 end, and the germline J gene fills in the rest. This chain joins TRBV18 and TRBJ2-3; maybe TRBD1 (6 bases). CDR3 size: 15 residues. The germline V gene has CDR1 KGHSH and CDR2 LQKENI. This chain's CDR3 is CASSPATGAQETQYF. The sequenced part of the CDR3 DNA is TGTGCCAGCTCACCAGCGACAGGAGCGCAAGAGACG.

A note on this clone: Read coverage stops 3 residues before the CDR3 terminus; the germline J gene supplies the remainder. The chain employs TRBV20-1 and TRBJ2-7, with 9 nucleotides matching TRBD1. With 3 bases clipped from V and 3 bases from J, the junction kept 6 bases outside the gene matches. Per the germline V gene, CDR1 is DFQATT and CDR2 is SNEGSKA (reference sequence). The CDR3 contains 14 residues. Partial CDR3 DNA: TGCAGTGCTAGCCTCCCGGGACAGGGCTACGAG. Its translation: CSASLPGQGYE. The CDR3 in its entirety is CSASLPGQGYEQYF.

In regard to this clone: The CDR3 is cut off 3 residues early in the read; its end comes from the germline J gene. The rearrangement uses TRBV7-3 and TRBJ2-1; either TRBD1 or TRBD2 may supply D (6 bases each). The CDR3 is 16 amino acids. Germline values: CDR1 SGHTA, CDR2 FQGTGA. The V gene lost 2 bases and the J gene lost 9 bases, with 20 bases spanning the gap. CDR3 DNA, as far as it was read: TGTGCCAGCAGCTTAGGGGGAGGAGGGGGTTCTGGTGAG. It translates to CASSLGGGGGSGE. The CDR3 in full is CASSLGGGGGSGEQFF.

As concerns this clone: With the read ending 3 residues before the CDR3 end, the germline J gene is used to fill in that end. This chain uses TRBV7-3 with TRBJ1-2; 7 bases align to TRBD1. This CDR3 comprises 15 residues. Germline-derived CDR1 and CDR2 are SGHTA and FQGTGA. The CDR3 sequence: CASSLTGQPLSDYTF. The sequenced CDR3 bases are TGTGCCAGCAGCTTAACGGGACAGCCTCTAAGCGAC.

To note about this clone: From the germline J gene comes the end of the CDR3, since the read stops 3 residues before it. The rearrangement uses TRBV19 and TRBJ2-1, with 7 bases matching TRBD1. After removal of 4 bases from V and 0 bases from J, the junction contained 9 bases not matched to a gene. This CDR3 has 17 residues. Looked up from germline, CDR1 is LNHDA and CDR2 is SQIVND (reference sequence). CDR3 sequence reads: CASSTIEGASSYNEQFF. CDR3 DNA, as far as it was read: TGTGCCAGTAGTACCATCGAGGGGGCTAGCTCCTACAATGAG.

Concerning this clone: The read is 3 residues too short to cover the CDR3 end, so that end is filled in from the germline J gene. The chain links TRBV19 to TRBJ1-1; 7 nucleotides align to TRBD1. J lost 3 bases, V lost 0 bases, and 7 bases had no gene match. This CDR3 is built from 16 residues. Germline values: CDR1 LNHDA, CDR2 SQIVND (reference sequence). CDR3 loop: CASSIDLPGGDTEAFF. CDR3 bases read: TGTGCCAGTAGTATAGATCTGCCAGGGGGTGACACTGAA. Together with reference TRBV19 and TRBJ1-1, the CDR3 gives the full variable domain: DGGITQSPKYLFRKEGQNVTLSCEQNLNHDAMYWYRQDPGQGLRLIYYSQIVNDFQKGDIAEGYSVSREKKESFPLTVTSAQKNPTAFYLCASSIDLPGGDTEAFFGQGTRLTVV.

This clone registers large by frequency. The CDR3 goes on 3 residues after the read ends, and that part is filled in from the germline J gene. This sequence joins TRBV5-1 and TRBJ1-1; no firm D call. V was trimmed by 1 base and J by 7 bases, leaving 11 bases between them. Germline CDR1 SGHRS, CDR2 YFSETQ. The CDR3 totals 13 residues. The covered CDR3 bases are TGCGCCAGCAGCTTGTCTGCCTACGATGAA. This gives the protein CASSLSAYDE. The whole CDR3 sequence reads CASSLSAYDEAFF. The variable domain in full, with the rest retrieved from reference TRBV5-1 and TRBJ1-1, is KAGVTQTPRYLIKTRGQQVTLSCSPISGHRSVSWYQQTPGQGLQFLFEYFSETQRNKGNFPGRFSGRQFSNSRSEMNVSTLELGDSALYLCASSLSAYDEAFFGQGTRLTVV.

As concerns this clone: The read stops 3 residues short of the end of the CDR3; the missing end is completed from the germline J gene. The genes are TRBV19 and TRBJ2-3; possibly TRBD2 for D (6 bases). The CDR3 covers 13 residues. Germline-derived CDR1 and CDR2 are LNHDA and SQIVND (reference sequence). The CDR3 reads CASRGGTLKTQYF. The CDR3 DNA, read in part, is TGTGCCAGTCGGGGAGGTACCTTGAAGACG.

Worth noting for this clone: Read data end 3 residues before the CDR3 end; the end is taken from the germline J gene. The chain employs TRBV5-1 and TRBJ1-4; a possible D gene is TRBD1 (6 bases). CDR1 is SGHRS, CDR2 YFSETQ, per germline. Trimming shortened V by 5 bases and J by 0 bases, and 11 bases separated the two germline ends. The CDR3 extends over 15 amino acids. CDR3: CASRKAGATNEKLFF. The sequenced part of the CDR3 DNA is TGCGCCAGCAGAAAAGCAGGGGCAACTAATGAAAAA.

Regarding this clone: The CDR3 end is not reached by the read, which stops 3 residues before it; the germline J gene fills it in. This chain joins TRBV5-1 and TRBJ1-1; D unclear. CDR3 size: 13 residues. Germline CDR1 is SGHRS and CDR2 is YFSETQ. CDR3 sequence reads: CASSPTPRAEAFF. The covered CDR3 bases are TGCGCCAGCAGCCCGACACCCAGAGCAGAA.